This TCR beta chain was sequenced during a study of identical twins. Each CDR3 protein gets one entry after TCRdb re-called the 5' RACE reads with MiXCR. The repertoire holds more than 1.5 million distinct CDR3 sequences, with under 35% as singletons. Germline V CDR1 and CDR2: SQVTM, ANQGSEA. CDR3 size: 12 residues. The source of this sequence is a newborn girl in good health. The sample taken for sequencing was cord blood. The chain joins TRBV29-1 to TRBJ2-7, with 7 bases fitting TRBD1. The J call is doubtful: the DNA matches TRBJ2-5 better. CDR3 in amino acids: CSVVVTGETQYF. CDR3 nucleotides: TGCAGCGTTGTTGTGACAGGGGAGACCCAGTACTTC.